The 9 T cell receptor beta chains in this list originate from one sample, sequenced in a study of Ad26.COV2.S vaccination and SARS-CoV-2 variants. Method: immunoSEQ multiplex PCR; TCRdb's copy keeps in-frame clones and lacks some. The profile shows hundreds of thousands of clones, more than 85% of them singletons. The sample's treatment: roughly 19 received Ad26.COV2.S at low or high dose, single or two shots; 5 received placebo; per-sample allocation not given. Day 63 after the first injection of vaccine or placebo was the sampling time. The sequenced sample was peripheral blood, obtained in a trial of Ad26.COV2.S vaccine versus placebo. These TCRs come from a person aged 18-60 years who received the Ad26.COV2.S COVID-19 vaccine or a placebo.

The chain carries TRBV5-1 and TRBJ1-1; 10 bases are a match to TRBD1. Unmatched junction bases numbered 7, after V lost 1 base and J lost 10 bases. The CDR3 is 14 residues long. Germline CDR1 SGHRS, CDR2 YFSETQ. CDR3 in amino acids: CASSLHRTGGRAFF. As DNA, the CDR3 is TGCGCCAGCAGCTTGCATCGGACAGGGGGACGAGCTTTCTTT.

This clone was seen a single time. A much larger clone is a single base away; this may be a read error. The same CDR3 arises from other DNA sequences in this sample as well. The chain has TRBV7-9 and TRBJ1-5, with unresolved D. The CDR3 has 12 residues. Germline V CDR1 and CDR2: SEHNR, FQNEAQ (reference sequence). This CDR3 reads CASGREDQPQHF. As DNA, the CDR3 is TGTGCCAGCGGTCGAGAGGATCAGCCCCAACATTTT.

This rearrangement joins TRBV7-2 to TRBJ2-3; 8 bases are shared with TRBD2. The CDR3 is 17 residues long. V dropped 1 base and J dropped 3; count of bases not matched to a gene: 9. CDR1 is SGHTA, CDR2 FQGNSA, per germline. The CDR3 loop reads CASSLVPSGGNTDTQYF. CDR3 coding DNA: TGTGCCAGCAGCTTAGTCCCCAGCGGGGGCAATACAGATACGCAGTATTTT.

The V call is TRBV7-9, the J call TRBJ1-4, with D maybe TRBD1 (5 bases). This CDR3 is 15 amino acids long. CDR1 and CDR2 (germline): SEHNR, FQNEAQ (reference sequence). V was pared by 1 base and J by 7 bases, with 13 bases between. CDR3 amino acids: CASSLEGTGAEKLFF. CDR3 nucleotides: TGTGCCAGCAGCTTAGAGGGTACAGGAGCTGAAAAACTGTTTTTT.

The CDR3 coding sequence is TGTGCCAGCACCGGTGCCGGGACAGGGGGGTACGAGCAGTACTTC. Translation: CASTGAGTGGYEQYF. The chain has TRBV25-1 and TRBJ2-7; 11 bases agree with TRBD1. J lost 4 bases, V lost 7 bases, and 9 bases had no gene match. CDR3 size: 15 residues. The germline V gene encodes CDR1 MGHDK and CDR2 SYGVNS.

The V gene is TRBV28, the J gene TRBJ2-2; perhaps TRBD2 as D (6 bases). Per germline, CDR1 MDHEN and CDR2 SYDVKM. The V end lost 7 bases, the J end lost 6 bases, and 12 bases lay between the germline ends. This CDR3 has 13 residues. The DNA of the CDR3 is TGTGCCAGCAATCGGAGGGCCCCCGGGGAGCTGTTTTTT. It translates to CASNRRAPGELFF.

The chain recombines TRBV10-3 with TRBJ1-2; the D gene is possibly TRBD1 (5 bases). Looked up from germline, CDR1 is ENHRY and CDR2 is SYGVKD. CDR3 size: 12 residues. Deletions cut 8 bases from V and 4 bases from J, with 11 bases between. CDR3 amino acids: CAIGQGGYGYTF. The CDR3, as DNA: TGTGCCATCGGGCAGGGAGGCTATGGCTACACCTTC.

This chain uses TRBV5-5 with TRBJ2-2; 7 bases align to TRBD1. CDR3 length equals 16 residues. J lost 2 bases, V lost 0 bases, and 4 bases had no gene match. Germline V CDR1 and CDR2: SGHKS, YYEKEE (reference sequence). CDR3 nucleotides: TGTGCCAGCAGCTTGGTCCGGGACAGCAACACCGGGGAGCTGTTTTTT. Residues: CASSLVRDSNTGELFF.

The V and J genes are TRBV7-2 and TRBJ1-6, with D hard to call. Germline loops: CDR1 SGHTA, CDR2 FQGNSA. Trimming pared 5 bases from V and 7 bases from J, leaving 12 bases between. This CDR3 region has 14 residues. DNA of the CDR3: TGTGCCAGCAGCGCACAGTCTGGGAATTCACCCCTCCACTTT. It yields the protein CASSAQSGNSPLHF.